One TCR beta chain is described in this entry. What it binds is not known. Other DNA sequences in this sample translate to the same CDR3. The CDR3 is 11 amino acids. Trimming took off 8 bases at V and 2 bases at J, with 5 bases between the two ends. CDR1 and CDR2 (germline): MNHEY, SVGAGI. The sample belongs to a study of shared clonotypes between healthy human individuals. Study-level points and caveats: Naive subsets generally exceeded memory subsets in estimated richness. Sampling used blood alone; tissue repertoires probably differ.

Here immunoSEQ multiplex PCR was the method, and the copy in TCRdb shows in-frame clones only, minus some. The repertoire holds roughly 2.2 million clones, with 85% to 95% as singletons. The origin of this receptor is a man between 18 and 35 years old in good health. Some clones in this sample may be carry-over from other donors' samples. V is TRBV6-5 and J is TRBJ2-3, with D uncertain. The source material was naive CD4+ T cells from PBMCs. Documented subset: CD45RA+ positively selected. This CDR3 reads CASSNTDTQYF. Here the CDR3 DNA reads TGTGCCAGCTCCAACACAGATACGCAGTATTTT.